This record looks at one TCR beta chain sequence and its context. The CDR3 runs 14 residues. Germline-derived CDR1 and CDR2 are GTSNPN and SVGIG (reference sequence). V was clipped by 7 bases and J by 9 bases; unmatched bases: 18. This record comes from a study of CD8+ T cells in alopecia areata. Study context: Administration of oral tofacitinib to treated patients was at 5 to 10 mg twice daily.

cDNA prepared by RNA extraction and subsequent reverse transcription served as the template for sequencing. Produced via immunoSEQ multiplex PCR; TCRdb's table is partial and in-frame only. Here the sample spans about 120,000 clones, around 56% being singletons. Treatment given: oral pan-JAK inhibitor, 5-10 mg twice daily. Both CD4+ and CD8+ T cells were separated by sorting PBMCs. The chain joins TRBV30 to TRBJ2-7, with 7 bases fitting TRBD2. This TCR was recovered from a human donor with alopecia areata. The sample in question was CD4+ T cells sorted from blood, obtained at week 4, from a patient treated with tofacitinib. CDR3 protein: CAYKKAGFGEWQYF. The CDR3 nucleotides read TGTGCCTACAAAAAAGCGGGATTTGGGGAGTGGCAGTACTTC.